This record concerns one T cell receptor (beta chain) sequence. Clones were read by immunoSEQ multiplex PCR, and TCRdb kept only the in-frame ones, dropping some. The table has about 140,000 clones, over 65% seen once. The CDR3 has 14 residues. The V end lost 6 bases, the J end lost 3 bases, and 12 bases lay between the germline ends. Germline CDR1 and CDR2: MNHEY and SVGAGI. The sample is drawn from a study of blood T cell repertoires in COVID-19. As for the study in general: PBMCs, B-cell-depleted T cells, or T cells were the source of the cDNA or gDNA that made up the material.

Specimen: peripheral blood. The chain uses TRBV6-5 and TRBJ2-4; maybe TRBD1 (6 bases). This TCR was recovered from a man in his forties or fifties with acute or convalescent COVID-19. This chain's CDR3 is CASSTRGDKNIQYF. The CDR3 DNA reads TGTGCCAGCAGCACCAGGGGAGACAAAAACATTCAGTACTTC.